The 24 T cell receptor beta chains presented below share a single source sample, sequenced in a study of blood T cells in healthy people across ages. Then a second PCR, running roughly 6 to 11 cycles, was carried out with a sample-barcoded 5' primer and a J-beta primer mix. In TCRdb, the 5' RACE reads were re-called with MiXCR into one record per CDR3 protein. The data hold some 1.4 million distinct CDR3 sequences, with around two fifths observed a single time. The sample comprised blood. Source of these receptors: a young woman in good health.

This clonotype has a handful of counts. The CDR3 region has the DNA TGTGCCAGCAGTTTGCAGGGGGCGAGGGATACGCAGTATTTT. Its translation: CASSLQGARDTQYF. The J gene is TRBJ2-3, the V gene TRBV28; 8 bases line up with TRBD1. Germline loops: CDR1 MDHEN, CDR2 SYDVKM. The CDR3 is 14 residues long. Unmatched junction bases numbered 5, after V lost 3 bases and J lost 6 bases.

The V and J genes are TRBV18 and TRBJ2-3; 10 bases fit TRBD2. This CDR3 contains 17 residues. Germline assignment: CDR1 KGHSH and CDR2 LQKENI. Germline trimming cut 0 bases from V and 4 bases from J; bases unmatched to any gene: 7. The CDR3 DNA follows: TGTGCCAGCTCACCACCGAGTAGCGGGGGGCCGGCAGATACGCAGTATTTT. It specifies CASSPPSSGGPADTQYF.

This clonotype was recorded a few times. The gene calls are TRBV5-1 and TRBJ2-7, with TRBD2 matching over 12 bases. Germline assignment: CDR1 SGHRS and CDR2 YFSETQ. This CDR3 has 15 amino acids. V dropped 4 bases and J dropped 7; count of bases not matched to a gene: 9. CDR3 sequence: CASSPRLAGVNEQYF. In DNA form, the CDR3 reads TGCGCCAGCAGCCCCCGACTAGCGGGAGTTAATGAGCAGTACTTC.

In its sample, this clonotype was seen a few times. The chain recombines TRBV20-1 with TRBJ2-7, with D unresolved. Germline loops: CDR1 DFQATT, CDR2 SNEGSKA (reference sequence). This CDR3 spans 11 amino acids. V lost 3 bases, J lost 4 bases, and 7 bases lay in between. Written as DNA, the CDR3 is TGCAGTGCTAGTGGGGTTTACGAGCAGTACTTC. It is translated as CSASGVYEQYF.

The sample holds a few counts of this clonotype. The chain carries TRBV6-1 and TRBJ2-3; 14 bases fit TRBD2. Germline V gene lookup returns CDR1 MNHNS and CDR2 SASEGT. The V gene end was trimmed by 10 bases and the J gene end by 0 bases; junction bases not matched to a gene: 6. The length of the CDR3 is 16 residues. The CDR3 nucleotides read TGTGCCACCGGACTAGCGGGAGGCGGTAGCACAGATACGCAGTATTTT. It encodes CATGLAGGGSTDTQYF.

With regard to this clonotype: This CDR3 is missing its conserved last phenylalanine or tryptophan, likely due to a read error. The rearrangement uses TRBV20-1 and TRBJ2-3, with 8 bases identical to TRBD2. V lost 1 base and J lost 0; bases outside the gene matches: 6. The CDR3 has 16 amino acids. Germline assignment: CDR1 DFQATT and CDR2 SNEGSKA (reference sequence). The CDR3 protein is CSARALLAASTDTQYL. The CDR3, as DNA: TGCAGTGCTAGAGCCCTACTAGCGGCTAGCACAGATACGCAGTATTTG.

In its sample, this clonotype was seen many times. The V gene is TRBV7-2, the J gene TRBJ2-7, with D hard to call. This CDR3 has 13 residues. The V end lost 5 bases, the J end lost 2 bases, and 10 bases lay between the germline ends. Germline V lookup: CDR1 SGHTA, CDR2 FQGNSA. This CDR3 reads CASSPGPTYEQYF. The CDR3 DNA follows: TGTGCCAGCAGCCCGGGTCCGACCTACGAGCAGTACTTC.

This rearrangement joins TRBV20-1 to TRBJ2-7; D might be TRBD1 (6 bases). The J call may be faulty, since TRBJ2-5 better matches the DNA end. This CDR3 is 11 amino acids long. Germline assignment: CDR1 DFQATT and CDR2 SNEGSKA (reference sequence). CDR3 nucleotide sequence: TGCAGCATGGGGGCACCGGAGACCCAGTACTTC. It encodes CSMGAPETQYF.

The sample holds many counts of this clonotype. The V gene is TRBV10-3, the J gene TRBJ2-3, with 10 bases fitting TRBD2. Germline CDR1 is ENHRY and CDR2 is SYGVKD. The CDR3 extends over 15 amino acids. The V gene end was trimmed by 3 bases and the J gene end by 3 bases; junction bases not matched to a gene: 3. The CDR3, as DNA: TGTGCCATCAGTGACCCTAGCGGGGGAACAGATACGCAGTATTTT. It encodes CAISDPSGGTDTQYF.

J is TRBJ1-4 and V is TRBV10-3; unclear D gene. Trimming shortened V by 4 bases and J by 8 bases, and 5 bases separated the two germline ends. The CDR3 has 11 residues. CDR1 and CDR2 from the germline V gene are ENHRY and SYGVKD. The DNA of the CDR3 is TGTGCCATCAGTGGTGGGGAAAAACTGTTTTTT. Translation: CAISGGEKLFF.

At least ten counts were recorded for this clonotype. This chain joins TRBV27 and TRBJ2-7, with a tentative D call TRBD2 (5 bases). With 2 bases removed from V and 0 bases from J, the gap between germline ends came to 11 bases. Germline V gene data show CDR1 as MNHEY and CDR2 as SMNVEV (reference sequence). The CDR3 extends over 15 amino acids. CDR3 sequence (DNA): TGTGCCAGCAGTTTAGCAACGGGAAGCTCCTACGAGCAGTACTTC. It yields the protein CASSLATGSSYEQYF.

This clonotype was picked up a small number of times. The chain joins TRBV10-3 to TRBJ2-1; tentative D call: TRBD2 (7 bases). Germline CDR1 and CDR2: ENHRY and SYGVKD. CDR3 length: 16 residues. V lost 6 bases and J lost 3, with 18 bases in between. The CDR3 sequence: CAISPEGGAVYNEQFF. CDR3 DNA sequence: TGTGCCATCAGCCCGGAGGGGGGGGCAGTCTACAATGAGCAGTTCTTC.

The rearrangement links TRBV11-1 to TRBJ2-7, with D hard to call. Germline values: CDR1 SGHAT, CDR2 FQDESV (reference sequence). V was clipped by 5 bases and J by 0 bases, with 14 bases between them. The CDR3 is made up of 15 amino acids. CDR3 amino acids: CASSALGRSSYEQYF. CDR3 nucleotides: TGTGCCAGCAGCGCTCTAGGGCGGAGCTCCTACGAGCAGTACTTC.

This clonotype has more than one count but fewer than ten. J is TRBJ2-7 and V is TRBV20-1; D is ambiguous. This CDR3 is 13 amino acids long. CDR1 is DFQATT and CDR2 is SNEGSKA in the germline V gene (reference sequence). The V end was cut by 3 bases, the J end by 0 bases, with 9 bases between. The CDR3 spells CSARTGRSYEQYF. The CDR3 DNA is TGCAGTGCTAGGACCGGACGCTCCTACGAGCAGTACTTC.

V gene TRBV6-5 combines with J gene TRBJ2-5; D unresolved. This CDR3 spans 14 amino acids. V lost 8 bases to trimming and J lost 2 bases, with 15 bases between them. Germline loops: CDR1 MNHEY, CDR2 SVGAGI. The CDR3 nucleotides read TGTGCCAGCTCTCCGTCGCGAGGACAAGAGACCCAGTACTTC. This gives the protein CASSPSRGQETQYF.

The chain links TRBV5-1 to TRBJ2-5; D is possibly TRBD1 (6 bases). The germline V gene encodes CDR1 SGHRS and CDR2 YFSETQ. CDR3 size: 14 residues. V lost 3 bases and J 5 bases, leaving 14 bases between the germline ends. This chain's CDR3 is CASSSRGNGETQYF. The CDR3 DNA reads as TGCGCCAGCAGCTCCAGGGGAAATGGGGAGACCCAGTACTTC.

The chain carries TRBV29-1 and TRBJ2-4, with D maybe TRBD1 (6 bases). The J call may be in error: the DNA end matches TRBJ2-7 better. This CDR3 contains 13 residues. CDR1 is SQVTM and CDR2 is ANQGSEA in the germline V gene. CDR3 DNA: TGCAGCGTTGGCGCAGGGGACGGCTACGAGCAGTACTTC. The encoded protein is CSVGAGDGYEQYF.

This clonotype was seen a few times. This sequence joins TRBV20-1 and TRBJ2-1, with D possibly TRBD2 on 6 matching bases. Trimming took off 4 bases at V and 0 bases at J, with 7 bases between the two ends. Per germline, CDR1 DFQATT and CDR2 SNEGSKA (reference sequence). There are 13 residues in the CDR3. The chain's CDR3 is CSAIADSYNEQFF. CDR3 DNA: TGCAGTGCTATAGCGGACTCCTACAATGAGCAGTTCTTC.

This chain joins TRBV9 and TRBJ1-3, with D uncertain. Germline CDR1 and CDR2: SGDLS and YYNGEE. The CDR3 runs 13 residues. Trimming stripped 4 bases from V and 4 bases from J, with 9 bases between. In DNA, the CDR3 is TGTGCCAGCAGCCAGACGGGCGGAAACACCATATATTTT. Translated: CASSQTGGNTIYF.

This rearrangement joins TRBV6-5 to TRBJ2-2, with 9 bases lining up with TRBD2. The J segment lost 9 bases and the V segment lost 4 bases, leaving 9 bases of the junction unmatched. The CDR3 length is 15 residues. CDR1 and CDR2 from the germline V gene are MNHEY and SVGAGI. The DNA of the CDR3 is TGTGCCAGCAGTTCCCCGACTAGCGGCCACCGGGAGCTGTTTTTT. Translation: CASSSPTSGHRELFF.

This clonotype was counted between two and nine times. The rearrangement uses TRBV10-3 and TRBJ2-1; D not resolved. The germline V gene has CDR1 ENHRY and CDR2 SYGVKD. Trimming pared 0 bases from V and 8 bases from J, leaving 14 bases between. This CDR3 is 15 amino acids long. Here the CDR3 reads CAISESERNLDEQFF. The CDR3 nucleotides read TGTGCCATCAGTGAGTCGGAACGGAACCTGGATGAGCAGTTCTTC.

The V and J genes are TRBV24-1 and TRBJ2-1; a weak D match, TRBD2 (6 bases). The CDR3 is 16 residues long. Trimming removed 2 bases at V and 3 bases at J, with 13 bases between. The germline gives CDR1 KGHDR, CDR2 SFDVKD. The DNA of the CDR3 is TGTGCCACCAGTGATTCCCGGACTACATACTACAATGAGCAGTTCTTC. Translation gives CATSDSRTTYYNEQFF.

This clonotype was found a few times. The rearrangement uses TRBV7-2 and TRBJ2-1; no clear D. The DNA end is a closer match to TRBJ2-7, so the J assignment may be wrong. The CDR3 spans 16 residues. Germline assignment: CDR1 SGHTA and CDR2 FQGNSA. The CDR3 spells CASSLGLVVTYNEQYF. Here the CDR3 DNA reads TGTGCCAGCAGCTTAGGTTTGGTAGTTACCTACAATGAGCAGTACTTC.

V gene TRBV25-1 combines with J gene TRBJ1-2; TRBD1 matches at 7 bases. The CDR3 consists of 14 residues. Germline CDR1 is MGHDK and CDR2 is SYGVNS. Trimming removed 1 base from V and 4 bases from J; junction bases left unmatched: 3. In DNA form, the CDR3 reads TGTGCCAGCAGTGAATTGACAGGGACCTATGGCTACACCTTC. This encodes CASSELTGTYGYTF.